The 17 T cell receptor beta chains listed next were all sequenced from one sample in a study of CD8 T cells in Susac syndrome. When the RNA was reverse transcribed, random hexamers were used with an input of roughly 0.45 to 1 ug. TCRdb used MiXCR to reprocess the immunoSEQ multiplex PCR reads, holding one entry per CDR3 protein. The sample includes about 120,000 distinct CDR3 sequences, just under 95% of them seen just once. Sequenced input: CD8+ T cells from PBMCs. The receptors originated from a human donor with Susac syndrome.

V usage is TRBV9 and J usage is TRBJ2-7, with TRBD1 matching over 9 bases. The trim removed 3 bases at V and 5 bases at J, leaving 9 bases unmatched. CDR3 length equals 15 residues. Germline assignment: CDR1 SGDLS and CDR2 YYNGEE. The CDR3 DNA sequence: TGTGCCAGCAGCGCAGAACAGGGGGCTCTGAACGAGCAGTACTTC. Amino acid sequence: CASSAEQGALNEQYF.

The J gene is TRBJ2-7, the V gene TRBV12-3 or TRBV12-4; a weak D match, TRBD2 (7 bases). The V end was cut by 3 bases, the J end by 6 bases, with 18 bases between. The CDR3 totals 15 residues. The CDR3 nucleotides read TGTGCCAGCAGTTTGGGGGGGCTAGCGGCGGGCGAGCAGTACTTC. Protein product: CASSLGGLAAGEQYF.

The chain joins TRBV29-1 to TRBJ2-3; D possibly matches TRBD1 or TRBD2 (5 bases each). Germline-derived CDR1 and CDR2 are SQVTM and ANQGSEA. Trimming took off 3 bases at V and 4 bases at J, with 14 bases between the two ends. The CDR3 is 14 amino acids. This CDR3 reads CSVESGDEADTQYF. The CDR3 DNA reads TGCAGCGTTGAGTCTGGGGACGAGGCAGATACGCAGTATTTT.

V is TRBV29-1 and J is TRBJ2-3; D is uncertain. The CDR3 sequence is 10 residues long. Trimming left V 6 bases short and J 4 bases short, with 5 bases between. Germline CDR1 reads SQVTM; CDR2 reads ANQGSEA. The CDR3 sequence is CSVWADTQYF. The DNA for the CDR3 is TGCAGCGTCTGGGCAGATACGCAGTATTTT.

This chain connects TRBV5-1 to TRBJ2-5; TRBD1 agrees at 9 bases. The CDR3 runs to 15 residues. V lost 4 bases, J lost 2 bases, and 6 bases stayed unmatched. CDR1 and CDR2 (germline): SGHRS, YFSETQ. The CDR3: CASSPGTGPQETQYF. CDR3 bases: TGCGCCAGCAGCCCTGGGACAGGGCCTCAAGAGACCCAGTACTTC.

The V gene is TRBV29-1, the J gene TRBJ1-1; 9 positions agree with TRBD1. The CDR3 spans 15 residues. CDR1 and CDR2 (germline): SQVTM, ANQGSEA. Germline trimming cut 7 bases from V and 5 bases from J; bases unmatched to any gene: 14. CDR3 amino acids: CSALGSDRGWTEAFF. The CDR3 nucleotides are TGCAGCGCCCTGGGTTCTGACAGGGGGTGGACTGAAGCTTTCTTT. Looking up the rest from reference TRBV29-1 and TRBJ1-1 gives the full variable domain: SAVISQKPSRDICQRGTSLTIQCQVDSQVTMMFWYRQQPGQSLTLIATANQGSEATYESGFVIDKFPISRPNLTFSTLTVSNMSPEDSSIYLCSALGSDRGWTEAFFGQGTRLTVV.

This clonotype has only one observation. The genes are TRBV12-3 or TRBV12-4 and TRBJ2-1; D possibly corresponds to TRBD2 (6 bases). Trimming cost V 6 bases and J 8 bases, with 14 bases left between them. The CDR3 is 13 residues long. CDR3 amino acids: CASSPVAAHEQFF. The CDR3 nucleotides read TGTGCCAGCAGCCCGGTAGCGGCCCATGAGCAGTTCTTC.

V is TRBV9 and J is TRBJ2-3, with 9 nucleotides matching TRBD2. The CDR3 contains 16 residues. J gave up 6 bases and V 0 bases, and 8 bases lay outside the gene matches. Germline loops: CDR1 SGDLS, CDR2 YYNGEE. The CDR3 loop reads CASSVGAGGPADTQYF. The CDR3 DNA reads TGTGCCAGCAGCGTAGGAGCGGGGGGCCCCGCGGATACGCAGTATTTT.

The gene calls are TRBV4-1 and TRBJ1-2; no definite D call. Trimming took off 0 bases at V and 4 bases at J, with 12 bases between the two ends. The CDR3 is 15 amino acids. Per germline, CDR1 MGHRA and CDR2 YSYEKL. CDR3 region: CASSQELGKLYGYTF. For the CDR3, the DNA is TGCGCCAGCAGCCAAGAACTGGGCAAGCTCTATGGCTACACCTTC.

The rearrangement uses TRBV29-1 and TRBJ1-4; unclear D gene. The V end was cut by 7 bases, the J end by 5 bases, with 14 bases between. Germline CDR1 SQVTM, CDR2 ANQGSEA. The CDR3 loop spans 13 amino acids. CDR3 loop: CSGRGGRNEKLFF. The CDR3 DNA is TGCAGCGGTCGGGGAGGGAGGAATGAAAAACTGTTTTTT.

CDR3 DNA sequence: TGTGCCAGCAGTTTAGGTGGGTTTGGCTACACCTTC. Translating gives CASSLGGFGYTF. The chain links TRBV25-1 to TRBJ1-2; no clear D. The V end was cut by 5 bases, the J end by 7 bases, with 11 bases between. This CDR3 contains 12 residues. Germline CDR1 reads MGHDK; CDR2 reads SYGVNS.

CDR3: CASSLAGTGRNYGYTF. The DNA of the CDR3 is TGTGCCAGCAGCTTAGCGGGCACTGGACGGAACTATGGCTACACCTTC. The V call is TRBV7-9, the J call TRBJ1-2; D gene ambiguous. V was shortened by 0 bases and J by 2 bases, with 13 bases between the two germline ends. The length of the CDR3 is 16 residues. CDR1 is SEHNR, CDR2 FQNEAQ, per germline (reference sequence).

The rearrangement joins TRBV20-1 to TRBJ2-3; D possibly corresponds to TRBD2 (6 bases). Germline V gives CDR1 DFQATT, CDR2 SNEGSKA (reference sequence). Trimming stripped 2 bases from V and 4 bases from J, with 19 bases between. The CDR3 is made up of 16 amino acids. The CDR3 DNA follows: TGCAGTGCTAGATCTCCAGCGGGCCTCCTCGCAGATACGCAGTATTTT. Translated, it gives CSARSPAGLLADTQYF.

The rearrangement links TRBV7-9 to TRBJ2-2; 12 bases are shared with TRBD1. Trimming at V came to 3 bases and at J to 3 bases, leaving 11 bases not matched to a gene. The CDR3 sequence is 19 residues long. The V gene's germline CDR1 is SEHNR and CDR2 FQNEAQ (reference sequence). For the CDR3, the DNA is TGTGCCAGCAGCTTCCCACCGGGACAGGGGGCTAAGGACACCGGGGAGCTGTTTTTT. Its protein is CASSFPPGQGAKDTGELFF.

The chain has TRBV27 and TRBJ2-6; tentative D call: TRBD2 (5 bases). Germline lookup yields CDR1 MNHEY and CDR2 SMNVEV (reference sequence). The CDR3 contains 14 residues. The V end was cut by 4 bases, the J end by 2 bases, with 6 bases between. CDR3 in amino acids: CASSSGTGANVLTF. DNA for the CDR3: TGTGCCAGCAGTTCGGGGACTGGGGCCAACGTCCTGACTTTC.

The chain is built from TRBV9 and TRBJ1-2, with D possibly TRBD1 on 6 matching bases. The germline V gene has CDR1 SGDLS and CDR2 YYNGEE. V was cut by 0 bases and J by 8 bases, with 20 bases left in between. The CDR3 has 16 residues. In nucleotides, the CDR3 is TGTGCCAGCAGCGTAGCTACCGGGGGGGGCCGCCGGGGCTACACCTTC. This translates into CASSVATGGGRRGYTF.

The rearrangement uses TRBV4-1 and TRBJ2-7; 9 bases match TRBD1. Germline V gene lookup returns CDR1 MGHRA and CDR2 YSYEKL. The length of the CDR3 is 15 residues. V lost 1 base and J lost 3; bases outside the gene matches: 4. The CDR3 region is CASSQAGQGFYEQYF. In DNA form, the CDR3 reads TGCGCCAGCAGCCAAGCTGGACAGGGGTTCTACGAGCAGTACTTC.